The T cell receptor beta chain described here comes from a study of OX40 agonist ivuxolimab in advanced cancers. Study as a whole: With a range of roughly 23 to 85, age averaged about 58 years, and 75% to 90% were male. Notes on the study in general: Low levels of normalized T-cell clonal expansion also appeared in some nonresponders.

Losses at the gene ends were 0 bases for V and 5 bases for J; bases not matched to a gene: 7. The CDR3 is made up of 18 amino acids. Germline V gene lookup returns CDR1 ENHRY and CDR2 SYGVKD. Sequenced by immunoSEQ multiplex PCR; TCRdb stores in-frame clones only, minus some. The sample records some 69,000 clones, about 90% being singletons. As regards this clone: Its antigen is currently unknown.

The genes are TRBV10-3 and TRBJ2-1, with 13 bases aligning to TRBD2. This clonotype originated in an adult with an advanced solid tumor such as melanoma, head and neck, liver or kidney cancer. Specimen: CD4+ or CD8+ T cells sorted from blood, collected in a trial of the OX40 agonist ivuxolimab. This chain's CDR3 is CAISESRRTSGRNNEQFF. The CDR3 DNA sequence: TGTGCCATCAGTGAGTCTAGAAGGACTAGCGGGAGAAACAATGAGCAGTTCTTC.